The 7 T cell receptor beta chains below were found in one sample sequenced in a study of blood T cell repertoires in COVID-19. Produced via immunoSEQ multiplex PCR; TCRdb's table is partial and in-frame only. The table has under 200,000 clones, roughly four fifths seen once. Sequencing used peripheral blood. Source of these receptors: a human donor in a cohort sampled during active COVID-19.

The rearrangement links TRBV11-3 to TRBJ2-7; maybe TRBD2 (5 bases). The ends were cut back, 2 bases at V and 3 bases at J, with 5 bases in the middle. This CDR3 has 12 amino acids. Germline CDR1 SGHNT, CDR2 YENEEA. In DNA, the CDR3 is TGTGCCAGCAGCTTACGGGGCTACGAGCAGTACTTC. Translation: CASSLRGYEQYF.

The rearrangement links TRBV5-1 to TRBJ2-7; a weak D match, TRBD2 (5 bases). The CDR3 runs 15 residues. CDR1 is SGHRS, CDR2 YFSETQ, per germline. Between the trimmed V and J ends, which lost 0 bases and 5 bases, there was a span of 15 bases. In nucleotides, the CDR3 is TGCGCCAGCAGCTTGGATGTGGCGGGCCGAAACGAGCAGTACTTC. Its protein is CASSLDVAGRNEQYF.

The chain recombines TRBV18 with TRBJ1-5, with D perhaps TRBD1 (5 bases). The CDR3 contains 14 residues. Germline values: CDR1 KGHSH, CDR2 LQKENI. V was cut by 6 bases and J by 7 bases, with 16 bases left in between. The CDR3 region is CASSPKWGEQPQHF. The CDR3 bases are TGTGCCAGCTCGCCTAAATGGGGGGAACAGCCCCAGCATTTT.

The rearrangement joins TRBV5-5 to TRBJ2-1, with TRBD2 matching over 9 bases. V trimming: 0 bases; J trimming: 5 bases; junction bases outside the gene matches: 3. The CDR3 length is 15 residues. Germline CDR1 reads SGHKS; CDR2 reads YYEKEE (reference sequence). The CDR3 here is CASSLGAGGHNEQFF. CDR3 coding DNA: TGTGCCAGCAGCTTGGGAGCGGGAGGTCACAATGAGCAGTTCTTC.

This clone has just one count. The chain employs TRBV28 and TRBJ2-7; no firm D call. The CDR3 length is 14 residues. Germline loops: CDR1 MDHEN, CDR2 SYDVKM. Trimming took 4 bases from V and 3 from J, leaving 13 bases between them. Here the CDR3 reads CASSSILTYYEQYF. The CDR3 DNA follows: TGTGCCAGCAGTTCGATCCTTACTTACTACGAGCAGTACTTC.

Only a few counts were recorded for this clone. This CDR3 reads CASKTGGETEAFF. The DNA for the CDR3 is TGTGCCAGTAAGACCGGGGGAGAGACTGAAGCTTTCTTT. The chain recombines TRBV19 with TRBJ1-1, with TRBD1 as a possible D gene (5 bases). CDR1 is LNHDA and CDR2 is SQIVND in the germline V gene (reference sequence). This CDR3 has 13 amino acids. Trimming pared 7 bases from V and 5 bases from J, leaving 14 bases between.

The gene calls are TRBV11-2 and TRBJ2-1; perhaps TRBD1 as D (6 bases). V was trimmed by 4 bases and J by 6 bases, leaving 7 bases between them. The CDR3 is made up of 12 amino acids. Germline CDR1 and CDR2: SGHAT and FQNNGV. The CDR3, as DNA: TGTGCCAGCAGCTCAGGGGCCAATGAGCAGTTCTTC. Translating it yields CASSSGANEQFF.